This is a list of T cell receptor beta chains from one sample in a study of blood T cell repertoires in COVID-19. Clones were read by immunoSEQ multiplex PCR, and TCRdb kept only the in-frame ones, dropping some. In the table there are about 92,000 clones, over 70% of which are singletons. The source material was peripheral blood. Receptors originate from a man aged 45-60 years who had recovered from COVID-19. Each CDR3 is given with its conserved first and last residue. Each record gives: CDR3 length, V gene, J gene, clone size, D gene, CDR3 DNA, CDR3 protein. The D gene is left open where the match is weak. Size is stated for part of the rows, as once, few or many counts, or as a class when the clone is expanded.

14	TRBV19	TRBJ2-3	once	.	TGTGCCAGTAGTATAGGGAGTGGGACAGATACGCAGTATTTT	CASSIGSGTDTQYF
13	TRBV19	TRBJ2-1	.	.	TGTGCCAGTAGTATCATCCTAGCTAGTGAGCAGTTCTTC	CASSIILASEQFF
11	TRBV12-3/TRBV12-4	TRBJ1-1	.	.	TGTGCCAGCAGTGAGAGGACTGAAGCTTTCTTT	CASSERTEAFF
14	TRBV27	TRBJ1-2	.	TRBD1	TGTGCCAGCAAAAGGGACAGAGCTAACTATGGCTACACCTTC	CASKRDRANYGYTF
15	TRBV7-3	TRBJ2-2	.	.	TGTGCCAGCAGCCCATGGCAGGGGAGCACCGGGGAGCTGTTTTTT	CASSPWQGSTGELFF
16	TRBV11-3	TRBJ2-3	few	TRBD2	TGTGCCAGCAGCCGGGGGGAGCGGGAGTCAACAGATACGCAGTATTTT	CASSRGERESTDTQYF
17	TRBV9	TRBJ1-3	.	TRBD1	TGTGCCAGCAGCGTAGGAGGACAGGGGGCAATTGGAAACACCATATATTTT	CASSVGGQGAIGNTIYF
14	TRBV5-1	TRBJ1-2	few	TRBD1	TGCGCCAGCAGCACCGGGACAGGCTTCTATGGCTACACCTTC	CASSTGTGFYGYTF
16	TRBV11-2	TRBJ2-1	once	TRBD2	TGTGCCAGCACCGCCCGGACTAGCGGGAGTCTCGATGAGCAGTTCTTC	CASTARTSGSLDEQFF
13	TRBV29-1	TRBJ1-5	.	TRBD1	TGCAGCGTTGGTTCAGGGGGTGGTCAGCCCCAGCATTTT	CSVGSGGGQPQHF
12	TRBV6-5	TRBJ1-2	once	.	TGTGCCAGCACGTGGTGGGGAGATGGCTACACCTTC	CASTWWGDGYTF
14	TRBV19	TRBJ1-1	.	.	TGTGCCAGTAGTATAGACAGAGGGCGCACTGAAGCTTTCTTT	CASSIDRGRTEAFF
12	TRBV3-1/TRBV3-2	TRBJ2-7	once	.	TGTGCCAGCAGCCGACTGGGAGGAGAGCAGTACTTC	CASSRLGGEQYF
14	TRBV9	TRBJ1-2	.	.	TGTGCCAGCAGCTCTACAGGGCTAAGCTATGGCTACACCTTC	CASSSTGLSYGYTF
15	TRBV24-1	TRBJ2-3	.	TRBD2	TGTGCCACCAGTGATGCTAGCGGGTACACAGATACGCAGTATTTT	CATSDASGYTDTQYF
16	TRBV5-1	TRBJ2-7	.	.	TGCGCCAGCAGCTTGGTTGCGGGGTTCACAGGCTACGAGCAGTACTTC	CASSLVAGFTGYEQYF
17	TRBV6-7	TRBJ1-3	.	.	TGTGCCAGCACTAGCACCGGGACATCAAACTCTGGAAACACCATATATTTT	CASTSTGTSNSGNTIYF
13	TRBV4-1	TRBJ1-2	.	.	TGCGCCAGCAGCCAGGACCCCAGGGGTGGCTACACCTTC	CASSQDPRGGYTF
17	TRBV28	TRBJ1-5	.	.	TGTGCCAGCAGTTTAAGTGGCGTGGGAGGGGGCAATCAGCCCCAGCATTTT	CASSLSGVGGGNQPQHF
17	TRBV19	TRBJ2-7	.	TRBD2	TGTGCCAGTAGTACGCCCAGAGTGGCGGGAGGGACCTACGAGCAGTACTTC	CASSTPRVAGGTYEQYF
14	TRBV4-1	TRBJ2-1	few	.	TGCGCCAGCAGCCAAGTTTACTCGGACAATGAGCAGTTCTTC	CASSQVYSDNEQFF
13	TRBV12-3/TRBV12-4	TRBJ2-7	few	.	TGTGCCAGCAGCCGAGGGCCCTCCTACGAGCAGTACTTC	CASSRGPSYEQYF
15	TRBV6-4	TRBJ2-1	.	TRBD2	TGTGCCAGCAGCAACCTAGCGGGGGTCGGCAATGAGCAGTTCTTC	CASSNLAGVGNEQFF
13	TRBV5-1	TRBJ1-2	.	.	TGCGCCAGCAGGGAGGAGGCAACGTATGGCTACACCTTC	CASREEATYGYTF
13	TRBV7-8	TRBJ2-7	.	.	TGTGCCAGCAGCCTCCTAGAGCGCTCGGAGCAGTACTTC	CASSLLERSEQYF
16	TRBV7-2	TRBJ2-5	few	TRBD2	TGTGCCAGCAGCTTAGGACTAGCGGGAGTCAGGGAGACCCAGTACTTC	CASSLGLAGVRETQYF
15	TRBV7-6	TRBJ2-1	.	TRBD2	TGTGCCAGCAGCTTAGGTCCTAGCGGGTCCAATGAGCAGTTCTTC	CASSLGPSGSNEQFF
15	TRBV5-1	TRBJ2-1	.	.	TGCGCCAGCAGCTTGTCGGCTAGCTCCTACAATGAGCAGTTCTTC	CASSLSASSYNEQFF
13	TRBV12-3/TRBV12-4	TRBJ1-2	few	.	TGTGCCAGTCGGGACACCCTTAACTATGGCTACACCTTC	CASRDTLNYGYTF
14	TRBV4-2	TRBJ1-5	.	.	TGTGCCAGCAGCCAGTGGGGAGAAAATCAGCCCCAGCATTTT	CASSQWGENQPQHF
11	TRBV7-2	TRBJ2-1	.	.	TGTGCCAGCAGCCAGGGTGGGGAGCAGTTCTTC	CASSQGGEQFF
15	TRBV2	TRBJ1-6	.	.	TGTGCCAGCAGTCCCATTAATCCGGATAATTCACCCCTCCACTTT	CASSPINPDNSPLHF